The 13 T cell receptor beta chains reported below all come from one sample, sequenced in a study of blood T cell repertoires in COVID-19. Sequencing used immunoSEQ multiplex PCR; TCRdb keeps in-frame clones, though not all of them. The table shows more than 200,000 clones, with about four fifths occurring only once. The sequencing input was peripheral blood. These receptors originate from a woman in her forties with active or convalescent COVID-19.

This clone was seen only a few times. The V gene is TRBV3-1 (or the pseudogene TRBV3-2), the J gene TRBJ1-4, with D maybe TRBD1 (6 bases). Trimming took 10 bases from V and 7 from J, leaving 13 bases between them. CDR1 is LGHDT and CDR2 is YNNKEL in the germline V gene (reference sequence). This CDR3 is built from 12 residues. The CDR3 nucleotides read TGTGCCACCTCCTACAGGGCTGAAAAACTGTTTTTT. This encodes CATSYRAEKLFF.

This sequence joins TRBV11-3 and TRBJ2-1; D is possibly TRBD2 (6 bases). The CDR3 sequence is 18 residues long. Germline-derived CDR1 and CDR2 are SGHNT and YENEEA. Trimming pared 5 bases from V and 0 bases from J, leaving 20 bases between. This CDR3 is CASSTRRTNLPSYNEQFF. The CDR3 DNA reads as TGTGCCAGCAGCACGCGACGGACTAACCTCCCCTCCTACAATGAGCAGTTCTTC.

The rearrangement uses TRBV27 and TRBJ2-5; 10 positions agree with TRBD2. The CDR3 contains 19 residues. Looked up from germline, CDR1 is MNHEY and CDR2 is SMNVEV (reference sequence). V lost 8 bases to trimming and J lost 5 bases; unmatched junction nucleotides: 23. CDR3 in amino acids: CASGRWGLAGESGGETQYF. CDR3 nucleotides: TGTGCCAGCGGTCGATGGGGGCTAGCGGGAGAGTCGGGTGGGGAGACCCAGTACTTC.

This clone was seen a single time. This chain links TRBV24-1 with TRBJ1-2, with 7 bases fitting TRBD1. The CDR3 extends over 15 amino acids. Per the germline V gene, CDR1 is KGHDR and CDR2 is SFDVKD. Trimming cost V 5 bases and J 7 bases; bases outside gene matches: 12. In nucleotides, the CDR3 is TGTGCCACCAGTGGCTCTTTGGGGACAGTGGCTGGCTACACCTTC. Amino acid sequence: CATSGSLGTVAGYTF.

The chain couples TRBV4-1 to TRBJ1-1, with unresolved D. Trimming removed 3 bases from V and 2 bases from J, with 10 bases in between. Germline V gene sequence: CDR1 MGHRA, CDR2 YSYEKL. The CDR3 consists of 14 residues. CDR3 region: CASSQSELNTEAFF. In DNA form, the CDR3 reads TGCGCCAGCAGCCAGTCGGAACTAAACACTGAAGCTTTCTTT.

This chain links TRBV28 with TRBJ2-1, with 13 bases that match TRBD2. Germline V gives CDR1 MDHEN, CDR2 SYDVKM. V was clipped by 6 bases and J by 6 bases; unmatched bases: 5. The CDR3 contains 15 residues. Here the CDR3 reads CASSPTSGGFNEQFF. The DNA for the CDR3 is TGTGCCAGCAGCCCGACTAGCGGGGGGTTCAATGAGCAGTTCTTC. The entire variable domain, with the rest obtained from reference TRBV28 and TRBJ2-1, is as follows: DVKVTQSSRYLVKRTGEKVFLECVQDMDHENMFWYRQDPGLGLRLIYFSYDVKMKEKGDIPEGYSVSREKKERFSLILESASTNQTSMYLCASSPTSGGFNEQFFGPGTRLTVL.

The chain is built from TRBV9 and TRBJ2-3; the D is unclear. The germline CDR1 and CDR2 sequences are SGDLS and YYNGEE. The ends were cut back, 0 bases at V and 0 bases at J, with 17 bases in the middle. The CDR3 is 18 residues long. CDR3 coding DNA: TGTGCCAGCAGCGTAGAGGAAAACAGCTTCCTTAGCACAGATACGCAGTATTTT. This gives the protein CASSVEENSFLSTDTQYF.

The chain uses TRBV29-1 and TRBJ1-6; 8 bases map to TRBD1. Germline loops: CDR1 SQVTM, CDR2 ANQGSEA. V shed 5 bases, J shed 10 bases, and the junction held 7 bases outside the gene matches. The length of the CDR3 is 13 residues. For the CDR3, the DNA is TGCAGCGTTTTACAGGGGGATGGCTCACCCCTCCACTTT. Translating gives CSVLQGDGSPLHF.

V gene TRBV7-2 combines with J gene TRBJ2-7, with a tentative D call TRBD2 (6 bases). The germline CDR1 and CDR2 sequences are SGHTA and FQGNSA. With 1 base removed from V and 0 bases from J, the gap between germline ends came to 10 bases. This CDR3 spans 15 amino acids. The CDR3 spells CASSLGGASSYEQYF. The CDR3 DNA reads TGTGCCAGCAGCTTAGGCGGGGCAAGCTCCTACGAGCAGTACTTC.

The V gene is TRBV5-4, the J gene TRBJ1-5; a weak D match, TRBD1 (6 bases). The CDR3 length is 18 residues. V lost 2 bases and J 0 bases, leaving 18 bases between the germline ends. Germline V gene lookup returns CDR1 SGHNT and CDR2 YYREEE (reference sequence). CDR3 sequence (DNA): TGTGCCAGCAGCTTTAGGACAGCTCGACGATATAGCAATCAGCCCCAGCATTTT. Encoded protein: CASSFRTARRYSNQPQHF.

This clone has just one count. This rearrangement joins TRBV18 to TRBJ1-4, with 8 bases that match TRBD1. The length of the CDR3 is 13 residues. Germline loops: CDR1 KGHSH, CDR2 LQKENI. V lost 6 bases and J lost 7; bases outside the gene matches: 4. The CDR3 sequence is CASSDRAVEKLFF. The CDR3 bases are TGTGCCAGCTCGGACAGGGCGGTTGAAAAACTGTTTTTT.

V and J are TRBV11-3 and TRBJ2-3; the D gene is possibly TRBD2 (7 bases). The germline V and J ends were trimmed by 1 base and 4 bases, with 15 bases remaining between them. CDR1 is SGHNT, CDR2 YENEEA, per germline. This CDR3 region has 16 residues. The CDR3 reads CASSLVGGRASDTQYF. CDR3 nucleotides: TGTGCCAGCAGCTTAGTAGGGGGGAGGGCCTCAGATACGCAGTATTTT.

The chain recombines TRBV2 with TRBJ2-7; TRBD1 is a possible D gene (6 bases). This CDR3 is built from 12 residues. Germline CDR1 reads SNHLY; CDR2 reads FYNNEI. The V end lost 6 bases, the J end lost 4 bases, and 10 bases lay between the germline ends. CDR3 loop: CASRGTLYEQYF. In nucleotides, the CDR3 is TGTGCCAGCAGGGGGACACTGTACGAGCAGTACTTC.